The rows below give T cell receptor beta chains drawn from one sample of a study of cytomegalovirus exposure and HLA in healthy donors. Produced via immunoSEQ multiplex PCR; TCRdb's table is partial and in-frame only. There are 140,000 or so clones in the sample; 78% occur only once, and 2.5% to 3% lies in the top ten. Specimen: PBMCs. All receptors come from a female donor in good health and CMV-seronegative. The CDR3 runs from the conserved cysteine through the conserved F or W. The order of the fields is CDR3 protein, CDR3 DNA, V gene, clone size, J gene, D gene. The D gene is left open where the match is weak. The size of a clone is reported for some rows only, either as once, few or many, or as a class for expanded clones.

CDR3 protein: CASSSTTSGIYNEQFF
CDR3 DNA: TGTGCCAGCAGTTCCACGACTAGCGGGATCTACAATGAGCAGTTCTTC
V gene: TRBV28
clone size: few
J gene: TRBJ2-1
D gene: TRBD2

CDR3 protein: CASSKGQINEKLFF
CDR3 DNA: TGTGCCAGCAGCAAGGGACAGATTAATGAAAAACTGTTTTTT
V gene: TRBV21-1
clone size: .
J gene: TRBJ1-4
D gene: .

CDR3 protein: CASSIGQGGTEAFF
CDR3 DNA: TGCGCCAGCAGCATAGGACAGGGAGGAACTGAAGCTTTCTTT
V gene: TRBV5-1
clone size: .
J gene: TRBJ1-1
D gene: TRBD1

CDR3 protein: CASRWSPGNTIYF
CDR3 DNA: TGTGCCAGCAGATGGAGTCCTGGAAACACCATATATTTT
V gene: TRBV6-1
clone size: .
J gene: TRBJ1-3
D gene: .

CDR3 protein: CASSPGDRPTPQHF
CDR3 DNA: TGTGCCAGCAGCCCGGGGGACCGTCCGACGCCCCAGCATTTT
V gene: TRBV9
clone size: .
J gene: TRBJ1-5
D gene: .

CDR3 protein: CASPRISIDGYTF
CDR3 DNA: TGTGCCAGCCCCCGAATATCAATAGATGGCTACACCTTC
V gene: TRBV2
clone size: .
J gene: TRBJ1-2
D gene: .

CDR3 protein: CASRSNLEGYGYTF
CDR3 DNA: TGTGCCAGCAGGTCGAATCTCGAGGGATATGGCTACACCTTC
V gene: TRBV27
clone size: .
J gene: TRBJ1-2
D gene: .

CDR3 protein: CASSSYSAGSRQETQYF
CDR3 DNA: TGTGCCAGCAGCTCCTATTCGGCAGGGTCTCGACAAGAGACCCAGTACTTC
V gene: TRBV7-8
clone size: .
J gene: TRBJ2-5
D gene: .

CDR3 protein: CASSGDSTEAFF
CDR3 DNA: TGTGCCAGCAGCGGGGACAGTACTGAAGCTTTCTTT
V gene: TRBV11-2
clone size: .
J gene: TRBJ1-1
D gene: TRBD1

CDR3 protein: CASSPGTSGTSPDTQYF
CDR3 DNA: TGTGCCAGCAGCCCCGGGACTAGCGGGACGTCCCCAGATACGCAGTATTTT
V gene: TRBV9
clone size: .
J gene: TRBJ2-3
D gene: TRBD2

CDR3 protein: CASSQGTWGDNEQFF
CDR3 DNA: TGTGCCAGCAGCCAGGGAACCTGGGGAGACAATGAGCAGTTCTTC
V gene: TRBV14
clone size: .
J gene: TRBJ2-1
D gene: .

CDR3 protein: CASSQDRRRDRGTHYEQYF
CDR3 DNA: TGTGCCAGCAGCCAAGACAGGCGTCGAGATCGGGGTACCCACTACGAGCAGTACTTC
V gene: TRBV14
clone size: .
J gene: TRBJ2-7
D gene: .

CDR3 protein: CASSLIGTGVLGELFF
CDR3 DNA: TGTGCCAGCAGTTTAATTGGGACAGGGGTCCTCGGGGAGCTGTTTTTT
V gene: TRBV27
clone size: .
J gene: TRBJ2-2
D gene: TRBD1

CDR3 protein: CASSSYSRSEQYF
CDR3 DNA: TGTGCCAGCAGCTCGTACTCCCGGAGTGAGCAGTACTTC
V gene: TRBV7-6
clone size: .
J gene: TRBJ2-7
D gene: .

CDR3 protein: CASSLYMGAAYGYTF
CDR3 DNA: TGTGCCAGCAGCTTATACATGGGGGCGGCCTATGGCTACACCTTC
V gene: TRBV7-2
clone size: .
J gene: TRBJ1-2
D gene: .

CDR3 protein: CASSLGGLAGVEDTQYF
CDR3 DNA: TGTGCCAGCAGCTTAGGGGGACTAGCGGGAGTTGAAGATACGCAGTATTTT
V gene: TRBV7-9
clone size: .
J gene: TRBJ2-3
D gene: TRBD2

CDR3 protein: CASSLPFGPGGNNEQFF
CDR3 DNA: TGTGCCAGCAGCTTACCGTTTGGCCCAGGAGGGAACAATGAGCAGTTCTTC
V gene: TRBV11-2
clone size: .
J gene: TRBJ2-1
D gene: .

CDR3 protein: CASSPGQGLTGELFF
CDR3 DNA: TGCGCCAGCAGTCCCGGACAGGGCTTAACCGGGGAGCTGTTTTTT
V gene: TRBV5-1
clone size: .
J gene: TRBJ2-2
D gene: TRBD1

CDR3 protein: CASSLGSGSSYNEQFF
CDR3 DNA: TGTGCCAGCAGTTTAGGTAGCGGGAGCTCCTACAATGAGCAGTTCTTC
V gene: TRBV28
clone size: .
J gene: TRBJ2-1
D gene: TRBD2

CDR3 protein: CASSGLNEQFF
CDR3 DNA: TGTGCCAGCAGTGGACTCAATGAGCAGTTCTTC
V gene: TRBV2
clone size: .
J gene: TRBJ2-1
D gene: .

CDR3 protein: CASSYDRGSGYTF
CDR3 DNA: TGTGCCAGCAGTTACGACAGGGGAAGTGGCTACACCTTC
V gene: TRBV6-5
clone size: once
J gene: TRBJ1-2
D gene: TRBD1

CDR3 protein: CASSPGGLAKTYNEQFF
CDR3 DNA: TGTGCCAGCAGCCCAGGAGGACTAGCGAAAACCTACAATGAGCAGTTCTTC
V gene: TRBV14
clone size: .
J gene: TRBJ2-1
D gene: TRBD2

CDR3 protein: CASRLTNTGELFF
CDR3 DNA: TGTGCCAGCAGACTCACGAACACCGGGGAGCTGTTTTTT
V gene: TRBV6-1
clone size: .
J gene: TRBJ2-2
D gene: .

CDR3 protein: CASSLSGQGSEKLFF
CDR3 DNA: TGTGCCAGCAGTTTATCTGGACAGGGTAGTGAAAAACTGTTTTTT
V gene: TRBV28
clone size: .
J gene: TRBJ1-4
D gene: TRBD1

CDR3 protein: CSARGHEQFF
CDR3 DNA: TGCAGTGCTAGGGGGCATGAGCAGTTCTTC
V gene: TRBV20-1
clone size: .
J gene: TRBJ2-1
D gene: .

CDR3 protein: CASSLDRINTEAFF
CDR3 DNA: TGTGCCAGCAGTCTCGACAGGATTAACACTGAAGCTTTCTTT
V gene: TRBV6-6
clone size: .
J gene: TRBJ1-1
D gene: .

CDR3 protein: CASSLSRSGSSYNEQFF
CDR3 DNA: TGTGCCAGCAGTTTGTCTAGAAGCGGGAGCTCCTACAATGAGCAGTTCTTC
V gene: TRBV27
clone size: once
J gene: TRBJ2-1
D gene: TRBD2

CDR3 protein: CASSVGSQSSYEQYF
CDR3 DNA: TGTGCCAGCAGCGTAGGCAGTCAAAGCTCCTACGAGCAGTACTTC
V gene: TRBV9
clone size: once
J gene: TRBJ2-7
D gene: .

CDR3 protein: CASSPWTGRGQPQHF
CDR3 DNA: TGTGCCAGCAGCCCATGGACAGGGAGAGGTCAGCCCCAGCATTTT
V gene: TRBV5-6
clone size: .
J gene: TRBJ1-5
D gene: TRBD1

CDR3 protein: CAWSKGLAGCEQFF
CDR3 DNA: TGTGCCTGGAGTAAGGGACTAGCGGGATGTGAGCAGTTCTTC
V gene: TRBV30
clone size: .
J gene: TRBJ2-1
D gene: TRBD2

CDR3 protein: CASYLRQGRRTPSGANVLTF
CDR3 DNA: TGTGCCAGTTACCTACGACAGGGGAGAAGAACTCCCTCTGGGGCCAACGTCCTGACTTTC
V gene: TRBV21-1
clone size: .
J gene: TRBJ2-6
D gene: .

CDR3 protein: CASSYSEPGSVQPQHF
CDR3 DNA: TGTGCCAGCAGTTACTCGGAGCCAGGGTCGGTTCAGCCCCAGCATTTT
V gene: TRBV6-7
clone size: .
J gene: TRBJ1-5
D gene: .

CDR3 protein: CASSPRAGGNTEAFF
CDR3 DNA: TGTGCCAGCAGTCCCCGTGCCGGGGGGAACACTGAAGCTTTCTTT
V gene: TRBV27
clone size: .
J gene: TRBJ1-1
D gene: .

CDR3 protein: CASSSHSGQGAHRGEKLFF
CDR3 DNA: TGTGCCAGCAGTTCCCATTCCGGGCAGGGGGCCCACCGAGGGGAAAAACTGTTTTTT
V gene: TRBV28
clone size: .
J gene: TRBJ1-4
D gene: TRBD1

CDR3 protein: CASQRDRGLTEAFF
CDR3 DNA: TGTGCCAGCCAAAGGGACAGGGGTTTAACTGAAGCTTTCTTT
V gene: TRBV2
clone size: .
J gene: TRBJ1-1
D gene: TRBD1

CDR3 protein: CASSQDRVNTEAFF
CDR3 DNA: TGTGCCAGCAGCCAAGATAGAGTGAACACTGAAGCTTTCTTT
V gene: TRBV14
clone size: few
J gene: TRBJ1-1
D gene: .

CDR3 protein: CASSRSDRGNSPLHF
CDR3 DNA: TGTGCCAGCAGCCGGTCGGACAGGGGAAACTCACCCCTCCACTTT
V gene: TRBV14
clone size: .
J gene: TRBJ1-6
D gene: TRBD1

CDR3 protein: CAWSGFVLGGSYNEQFF
CDR3 DNA: TGTGCCTGGAGCGGCTTCGTGCTAGGGGGTTCCTACAATGAGCAGTTCTTC
V gene: TRBV30
clone size: .
J gene: TRBJ2-1
D gene: .

CDR3 protein: CASSGVTGGFGYTF
CDR3 DNA: TGTGCCAGCAGCGGGGTGACAGGGGGCTTTGGCTACACCTTC
V gene: TRBV7-2
clone size: .
J gene: TRBJ1-2
D gene: TRBD1

CDR3 protein: CASSLGGSGGRTQYF
CDR3 DNA: TGTGCCAGCAGCTTAGGGGGATCGGGGGGGCGTACGCAGTATTTT
V gene: TRBV13
clone size: .
J gene: TRBJ2-3
D gene: TRBD2

CDR3 protein: CASSRGLSGNSPLHF
CDR3 DNA: TGTGCCAGCAGTCGAGGACTATCGGGGAATTCACCCCTCCACTTT
V gene: TRBV28
clone size: .
J gene: TRBJ1-6
D gene: .

CDR3 protein: CASSSQPGQGATDTQYF
CDR3 DNA: TGCGCCAGCAGCTCACAACCGGGACAGGGAGCCACAGATACGCAGTATTTT
V gene: TRBV5-1
clone size: .
J gene: TRBJ2-3
D gene: TRBD1

CDR3 protein: CASSHLPRDSGNTIYF
CDR3 DNA: TGCGCCAGCAGCCACCTCCCGAGAGACTCTGGAAACACCATATATTTT
V gene: TRBV5-1
clone size: .
J gene: TRBJ1-3
D gene: .

CDR3 protein: CASSPRDSQETQYF
CDR3 DNA: TGTGCCAGCAGCCCCCGGGACAGCCAAGAGACCCAGTACTTC
V gene: TRBV11-1
clone size: .
J gene: TRBJ2-5
D gene: TRBD1

CDR3 protein: CASSRHLERRDRDYGYTF
CDR3 DNA: TGTGCCAGCAGTCGGCATTTAGAACGTCGGGACAGGGATTATGGCTACACCTTC
V gene: TRBV25-1
clone size: .
J gene: TRBJ1-2
D gene: TRBD1

CDR3 protein: CASSEVLAGGPYNEQFF
CDR3 DNA: TGTGCCAGCAGTGAAGTCTTAGCGGGAGGTCCCTACAATGAGCAGTTCTTC
V gene: TRBV6-1
clone size: .
J gene: TRBJ2-1
D gene: TRBD2

CDR3 protein: CASSFGETQYF
CDR3 DNA: TGTGCCAGCAGCTTCGGAGAGACCCAGTACTTC
V gene: TRBV5-4
clone size: .
J gene: TRBJ2-5
D gene: .

CDR3 protein: CSVEILRGGQETQYF
CDR3 DNA: TGCAGCGTTGAGATTTTGCGGGGGGGACAAGAGACCCAGTACTTC
V gene: TRBV29-1
clone size: .
J gene: TRBJ2-5
D gene: TRBD2

CDR3 protein: CAIRTGTSGGYNEQFF
CDR3 DNA: TGTGCCATCAGGACAGGGACTAGCGGGGGTTACAATGAGCAGTTCTTC
V gene: TRBV10-3
clone size: .
J gene: TRBJ2-1
D gene: TRBD2

CDR3 protein: CASSLGAGHTGELFF
CDR3 DNA: TGTGCCAGCAGCTTAGGAGCGGGGCACACCGGGGAGCTGTTTTTT
V gene: TRBV7-3
clone size: .
J gene: TRBJ2-2
D gene: TRBD2

CDR3 protein: CASSPLAGNSYNEQFF
CDR3 DNA: TGTGCCAGCAGCCCCCTAGCGGGAAACTCCTACAATGAGCAGTTCTTC
V gene: TRBV7-3
clone size: .
J gene: TRBJ2-1
D gene: TRBD2

CDR3 protein: CASSFWPQETQYF
CDR3 DNA: TGCGCCAGCAGCTTTTGGCCGCAAGAGACCCAGTACTTC
V gene: TRBV5-1
clone size: .
J gene: TRBJ2-5
D gene: .

CDR3 protein: CSVTTGVGAGELFF
CDR3 DNA: TGCAGCGTCACCACCGGGGTGGGAGCCGGGGAGCTGTTTTTT
V gene: TRBV29-1
clone size: .
J gene: TRBJ2-2
D gene: .

CDR3 protein: CASSNLGVSRSNEQFF
CDR3 DNA: TGTGCCAGTAGTAACCTGGGAGTTAGCCGCAGCAATGAGCAGTTCTTC
V gene: TRBV19
clone size: .
J gene: TRBJ2-1
D gene: .

CDR3 protein: CASSLGQATTEAFF
CDR3 DNA: TGTGCCAGCAGTCTTGGACAGGCTACCACTGAAGCTTTCTTT
V gene: TRBV6-1
clone size: .
J gene: TRBJ1-1
D gene: TRBD1

CDR3 protein: CASSSRDRGGGYPF
CDR3 DNA: TGTGCCAGCAGTAGCCGGGACAGGGGAGGGGGCTACCCCTTC
V gene: TRBV6-5
clone size: .
J gene: TRBJ1-2
D gene: TRBD1

CDR3 protein: CASSQGVSHNEQFF
CDR3 DNA: TGCGCCAGCAGCCAGGGGGTCTCCCACAATGAGCAGTTCTTC
V gene: TRBV5-1
clone size: .
J gene: TRBJ2-1
D gene: TRBD1

CDR3 protein: CASSQYPSGATDTQYF
CDR3 DNA: TGCGCCAGCAGCCAGTACCCAAGCGGAGCCACAGATACGCAGTATTTT
V gene: TRBV4-1
clone size: .
J gene: TRBJ2-3
D gene: .

CDR3 protein: CASSFGGNYGYTF
CDR3 DNA: TGTGCCAGTAGTTTCGGCGGTAACTATGGCTACACCTTC
V gene: TRBV19
clone size: .
J gene: TRBJ1-2
D gene: .

CDR3 protein: CAWSVLSGYEQYF
CDR3 DNA: TGTGCCTGGAGTGTACTAAGCGGCTACGAGCAGTACTTC
V gene: TRBV30
clone size: .
J gene: TRBJ2-7
D gene: .